This entry lists 8 T cell receptor beta chains sequenced from one sample in a study of CD8 T cells in ankylosing spondylitis. TCRdb passed the 5' RACE reads through MiXCR, listing each CDR3 protein once. Among around 160,000 distinct CDR3 sequences listed, around a tenth were seen once. The sequenced material came from blood, either unsorted or a sorted T cell fraction (not recorded which). These receptors were taken from a male donor with ankylosing spondylitis or in good health (not recorded which).

This clonotype was seen only a few times. J is TRBJ2-7 and V is TRBV7-7; the D gene is possibly TRBD1 (7 bases). Germline assignment: CDR1 SSHAT and CDR2 FNYEAQ (reference sequence). The CDR3 extends over 15 amino acids. Trimming shortened V by 0 bases and J by 2 bases, and 11 bases separated the two germline ends. CDR3 DNA: TGTGCCAGCAGCTTAGCCCAGGGGGGTACCTACGAGCAGTACTTC. Its translation is CASSLAQGGTYEQYF.

This clonotype was recorded at least ten times. The CDR3 loop reads CASSQVTAGGNTGELFF. Written as DNA, the CDR3 is TGTGCCAGCAGCCAAGTAACGGCGGGCGGGAACACCGGGGAGCTGTTTTTT. This chain links TRBV3-1 with TRBJ2-2; TRBD2 is a possible D gene (5 bases). Germline assignment: CDR1 LGHDT and CDR2 YNNKEL (reference sequence). Trimming took off 1 base at V and 1 base at J, with 13 bases between the two ends. The CDR3 is 17 amino acids.

Concerning this clonotype: The junction does not match germline at one end; this may be a read error. This sequence joins TRBV9 and TRBJ2-1; 10 bases agree with TRBD2. Germline lookup yields CDR1 SGDLS and CDR2 YYNGEE. This CDR3 has 15 amino acids. The CDR3 reads CTSSVTSGNLNEQFF. The CDR3 bases are TGTACCAGCAGCGTTACTAGCGGGAACCTCAATGAGCAGTTCTTC.

In this sample, this clonotype turned up many times. The genes are TRBV7-8 and TRBJ2-5; 8 positions match TRBD1. The CDR3 has 17 residues. The germline V gene has CDR1 SGHVS and CDR2 FQNEAQ. Trimming at V came to 7 bases and at J to 2 bases, leaving 15 bases not matched to a gene. Here the CDR3 reads CASTKTTGGPRQETQYF. The CDR3, as DNA: TGTGCCAGCACCAAAACCACAGGGGGTCCACGGCAAGAGACCCAGTACTTC.

This clonotype showed up just a few times. The CDR3 sequence: CASSPPRGQGLAEQYF. CDR3 coding DNA: TGTGCCAGCAGCCCACCACGGGGACAGGGCTTGGCCGAGCAGTACTTC. The rearrangement uses TRBV7-8 and TRBJ2-7, with 9 bases aligning to TRBD1. The germline gives CDR1 SGHVS, CDR2 FQNEAQ. CDR3 length equals 16 residues. V was pared by 5 bases and J by 6 bases, with 14 bases of the junction left unmatched.

This clonotype showed up many times. The chain carries TRBV5-5 and TRBJ1-1; the D gene is possibly TRBD1 (5 bases). This CDR3 spans 17 amino acids. V shed 4 bases and J shed 1 base, with 20 bases lying between them. CDR1 and CDR2 from the germline V gene are SGHKS and YYEKEE (reference sequence). CDR3 amino acids: CASSPGARDVGNTEAFF. CDR3 coding DNA: TGTGCCAGCAGCCCCGGGGCGCGTGACGTAGGGAACACTGAAGCTTTCTTT.

This clonotype appeared many times. The gene calls are TRBV2 and TRBJ1-5; D is undetermined. Trimming removed 3 bases from V and 4 bases from J, with 7 bases in between. Germline CDR1 SNHLY, CDR2 FYNNEI. There are 13 residues in the CDR3. CDR3 sequence reads: CASSEDQNQPQHF. The CDR3 coding sequence is TGTGCCAGCAGTGAGGATCAAAATCAGCCCCAGCATTTT.

This clonotype has ten or more counts. The genes are TRBV19 and TRBJ1-3, with D maybe TRBD1 (5 bases). The CDR3 covers 15 residues. Trimming took off 3 bases at V and 0 bases at J, with 9 bases between the two ends. Germline CDR1 LNHDA, CDR2 SQIVND (reference sequence). CDR3 nucleotide sequence: TGTGCCAGTAGTATCGGGGCCCGCTCTGGAAACACCATATATTTT. It encodes CASSIGARSGNTIYF.